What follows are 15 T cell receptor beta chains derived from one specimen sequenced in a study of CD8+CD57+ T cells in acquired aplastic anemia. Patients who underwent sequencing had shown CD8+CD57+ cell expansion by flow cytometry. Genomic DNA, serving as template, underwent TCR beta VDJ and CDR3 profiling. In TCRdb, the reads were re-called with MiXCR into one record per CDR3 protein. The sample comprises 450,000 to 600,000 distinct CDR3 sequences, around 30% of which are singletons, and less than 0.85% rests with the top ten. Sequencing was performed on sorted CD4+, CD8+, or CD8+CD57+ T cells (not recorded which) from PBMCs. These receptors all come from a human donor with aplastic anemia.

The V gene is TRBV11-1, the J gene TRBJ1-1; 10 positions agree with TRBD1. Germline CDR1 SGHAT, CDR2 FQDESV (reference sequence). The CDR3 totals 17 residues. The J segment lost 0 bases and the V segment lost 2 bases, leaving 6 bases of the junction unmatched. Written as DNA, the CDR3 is TGTGCCAGCAGCTTAACGGGACAGGGGCTTATGAACACTGAAGCTTTCTTT. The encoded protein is CASSLTGQGLMNTEAFF.

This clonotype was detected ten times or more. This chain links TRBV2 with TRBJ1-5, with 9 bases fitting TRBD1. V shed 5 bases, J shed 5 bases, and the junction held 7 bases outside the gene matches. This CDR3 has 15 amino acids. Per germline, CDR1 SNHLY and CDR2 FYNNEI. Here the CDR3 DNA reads TGTGCCAGCAGTCGGGACAGGGCGGGGGATCAGCCCCAGCATTTT. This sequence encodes CASSRDRAGDQPQHF.

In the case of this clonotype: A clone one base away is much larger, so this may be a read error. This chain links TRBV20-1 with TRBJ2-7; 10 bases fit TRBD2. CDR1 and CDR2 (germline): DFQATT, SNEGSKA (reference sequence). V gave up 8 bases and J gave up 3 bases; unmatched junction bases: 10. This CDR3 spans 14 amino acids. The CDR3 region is CSTRLAGDDYEQYF. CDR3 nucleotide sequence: TGCAGTACCCGGCTAGCGGGAGATGACTACGAGCAGTACTTC.

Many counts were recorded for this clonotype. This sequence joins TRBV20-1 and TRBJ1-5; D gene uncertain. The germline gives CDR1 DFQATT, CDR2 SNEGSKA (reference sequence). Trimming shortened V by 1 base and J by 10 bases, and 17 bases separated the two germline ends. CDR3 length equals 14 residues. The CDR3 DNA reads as TGCAGTGCTAGAGTTCTCGGCGGAGGTGGACCCCAGCATTTT. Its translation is CSARVLGGGGPQHF.

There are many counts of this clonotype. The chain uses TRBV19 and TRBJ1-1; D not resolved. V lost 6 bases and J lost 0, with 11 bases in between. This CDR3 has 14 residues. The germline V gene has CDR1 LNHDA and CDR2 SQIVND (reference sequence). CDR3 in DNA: TGTGCCAGTAGCATCTCCCGGGTGAACACTGAAGCTTTCTTT. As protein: CASSISRVNTEAFF.

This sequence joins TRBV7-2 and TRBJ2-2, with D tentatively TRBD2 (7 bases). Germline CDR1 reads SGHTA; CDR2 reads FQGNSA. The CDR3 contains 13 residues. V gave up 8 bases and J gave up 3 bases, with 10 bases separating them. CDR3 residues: CASGGAYTGELFF. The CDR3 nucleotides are TGTGCCAGCGGGGGGGCCTACACCGGGGAGCTGTTTTTT.

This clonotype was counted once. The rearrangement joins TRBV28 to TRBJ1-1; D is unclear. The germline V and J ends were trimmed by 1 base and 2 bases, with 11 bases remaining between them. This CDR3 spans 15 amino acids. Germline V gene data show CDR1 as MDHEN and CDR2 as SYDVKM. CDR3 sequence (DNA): TGTGCCAGCAGTTTATACCGAACTCAAAACACTGAAGCTTTCTTT. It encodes CASSLYRTQNTEAFF. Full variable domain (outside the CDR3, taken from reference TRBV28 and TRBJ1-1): DVKVTQSSRYLVKRTGEKVFLECVQDMDHENMFWYRQDPGLGLRLIYFSYDVKMKEKGDIPEGYSVSREKKERFSLILESASTNQTSMYLCASSLYRTQNTEAFFGQGTRLTVV.

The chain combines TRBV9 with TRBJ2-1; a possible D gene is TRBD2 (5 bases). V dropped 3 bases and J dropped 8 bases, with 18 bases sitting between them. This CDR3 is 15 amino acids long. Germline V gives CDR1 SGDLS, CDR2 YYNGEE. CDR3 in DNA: TGTGCCAGCAGCGACCGGGATCTAGGGTTGGATGAGCAGTTCTTC. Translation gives CASSDRDLGLDEQFF.

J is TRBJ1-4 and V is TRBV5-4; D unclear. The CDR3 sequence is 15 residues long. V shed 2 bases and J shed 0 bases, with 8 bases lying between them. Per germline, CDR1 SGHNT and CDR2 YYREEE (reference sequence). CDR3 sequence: CASSLPGSTNEKLFF. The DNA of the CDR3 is TGTGCCAGCAGCTTACCGGGATCAACTAATGAAAAACTGTTTTTT.

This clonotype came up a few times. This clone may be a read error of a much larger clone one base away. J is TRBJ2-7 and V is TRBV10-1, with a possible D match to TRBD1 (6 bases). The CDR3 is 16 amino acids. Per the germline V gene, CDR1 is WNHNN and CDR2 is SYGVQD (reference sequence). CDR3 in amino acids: CAGSGSPGQPPDEQYF. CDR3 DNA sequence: TGCGCCGGCAGTGGGTCACCGGGACAACCCCCAGACGAGCAGTACTTC.

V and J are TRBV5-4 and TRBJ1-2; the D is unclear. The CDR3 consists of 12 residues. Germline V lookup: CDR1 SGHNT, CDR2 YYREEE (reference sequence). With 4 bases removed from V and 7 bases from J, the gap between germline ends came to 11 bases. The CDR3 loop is CASSLGLFGYTF. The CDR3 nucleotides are TGTGCCAGCAGCCTGGGGTTGTTTGGCTACACCTTC.

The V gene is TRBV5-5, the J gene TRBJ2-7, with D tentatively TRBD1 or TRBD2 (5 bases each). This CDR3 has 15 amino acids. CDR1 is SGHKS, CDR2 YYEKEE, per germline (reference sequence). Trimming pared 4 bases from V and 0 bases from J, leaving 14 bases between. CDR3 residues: CASSTWTGTSYEQYF. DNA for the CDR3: TGTGCCAGCAGCACCTGGACCGGGACCTCCTACGAGCAGTACTTC. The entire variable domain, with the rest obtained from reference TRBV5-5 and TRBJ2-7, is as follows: DAGVTQSPTHLIKTRGQQVTLRCSPISGHKSVSWYQQVLGQGPQFIFQYYEKEERGRGNFPDRFSARQFPNYSSELNVNALLLGDSALYLCASSTWTGTSYEQYFGPGTRLTVT.

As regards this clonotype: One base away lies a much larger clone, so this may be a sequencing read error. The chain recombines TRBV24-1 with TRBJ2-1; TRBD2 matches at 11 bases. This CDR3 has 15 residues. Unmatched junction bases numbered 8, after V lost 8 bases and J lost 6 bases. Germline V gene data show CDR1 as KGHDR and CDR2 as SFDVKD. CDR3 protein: CATTLTSGRFNEQFF. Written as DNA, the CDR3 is TGTGCCACCACCTTAACTAGCGGGAGATTCAATGAGCAGTTCTTC.

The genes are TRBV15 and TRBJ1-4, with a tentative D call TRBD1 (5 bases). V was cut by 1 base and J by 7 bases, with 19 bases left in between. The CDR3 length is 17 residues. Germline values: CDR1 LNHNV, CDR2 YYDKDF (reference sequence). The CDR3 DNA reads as TGTGCCACCAGCAGAGGGGGTCTGGGGCACGACGGTGAAAAACTGTTTTTT. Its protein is CATSRGGLGHDGEKLFF.

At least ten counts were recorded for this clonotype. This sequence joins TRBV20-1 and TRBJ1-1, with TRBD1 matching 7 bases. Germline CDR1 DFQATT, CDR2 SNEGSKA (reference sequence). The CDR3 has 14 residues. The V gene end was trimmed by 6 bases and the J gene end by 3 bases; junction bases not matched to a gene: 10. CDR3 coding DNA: TGCAGTGCCCCGGAGGGGCAGGGGGACACTGAAGCTTTCTTT. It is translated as CSAPEGQGDTEAFF.